The clone carrying this TCR beta chain was seen only a few times. The target antigen is unknown. A read error is possible here, since a much larger clone lies one base away. The data originate from a study of regulatory T cells in long-lasting Graves disease. The study, taken as a whole, reports: Favoring TRBV28, TRBJ1-2 and TRBJ2-5 was a feature seen in persistent disease. Patients with persistent disease shared fewer than 3,500 public clonotypes, outpacing the approximately 920 shared by new patients. Persistent Graves' cases showed lower TCR diversity than newly diagnosed cases.

In building TCR beta libraries, iRepertoire HTBI primers were used together with Arm-PCR of CDR3 regions. MiXCR was run by TCRdb on the multiplex PCR reads, yielding one entry per CDR3 protein. The data contain 500,000 to 800,000 distinct CDR3 sequences, about 30% of them singletons. The time point was: persistent/refractory GD, antithyroid drugs over 5 years with positive TRAb. PBMCs were the source of the RNA used for TCR sequencing. The EDTA tubes were filled with 8 to 9.5 milliliters of drawn peripheral blood. The CDR3 spans 12 residues. Germline V gene lookup returns CDR1 SGHDT and CDR2 YYEEEE. Trimming took 7 bases from V and 4 from J; bases not matched to a gene: 3.

The TCR sequence derives from a female donor with Graves disease. V and J are TRBV5-6 and TRBJ2-5, with 8 bases lining up with TRBD1. The sequenced sample was peripheral blood mononuclear cells (PBMCs), obtained when the disease was refractory, from a patient treated with antithyroid drugs. CDR3 amino acids: CASGTGGETQYF. The CDR3 DNA follows: TGTGCCAGCGGAACAGGGGGAGAGACCCAGTACTTC.